A selection of T cell receptor beta chains follows, all from one sample in a study of blood T cell repertoires in COVID-19. The method was immunoSEQ multiplex PCR; TCRdb's version includes in-frame clones alone and lacks a portion of them. Among about 69,000 clones listed, 65% to 85% were seen once. The sample comprised peripheral blood. The receptors here all came from a man aged 60 to 75 with acute or convalescent COVID-19. The CDR3 runs from the conserved cysteine through the conserved F or W. The D gene is left open where the match is weak. The listing skips clone size in some rows; elsewhere it reads once, few, many or a size class.

d_call,j_call,v_call,clone_size,cdr3_nt,cdr3_aa
TRBD2,TRBJ2-1,TRBV11-1,once,TGTGCCAGCAGACCCCGGACTAGCGGGGGGGTCGATGAGCAGTTCTTC,CASRPRTSGGVDEQFF
TRBD1,TRBJ1-1,TRBV5-1,few,TGCGCCAGCAGCCCGGACAGGTTTGGTGAAGCTTTCTTT,CASSPDRFGEAFF
TRBD1,TRBJ2-1,TRBV7-3,-,TGTGCCAGCAGCTTAGGACAGGGGGGGAAGGTTGAGCAGTTCTTC,CASSLGQGGKVEQFF
TRBD1,TRBJ2-1,TRBV11-1,-,TGTGCCAGCACTCTCCGGGACAGGGGGCTCAATGAGCAGTTCTTC,CASTLRDRGLNEQFF
-,TRBJ1-2,TRBV19,-,TGTGCCAGTAGTCGACAGGATTATGGCTACACCTTC,CASSRQDYGYTF
TRBD2,TRBJ2-7,TRBV7-9,-,TGTGCCAGCAGCCTAATGGGGCGGGGGGGCACCGAGCAGTACTTC,CASSLMGRGGTEQYF
-,TRBJ2-3,TRBV12-5,-,TGTGCTAGTGGTTTGGTACTTCAAACAGATACGCAGTATTTT,CASGLVLQTDTQYF
-,TRBJ1-1,TRBV6-5,once,TGTGCCAGCAGTTGGGGGGGGAGAGAATGGACCACTGAAGCTTTCTTT,CASSWGGREWTTEAFF
-,TRBJ2-7,TRBV5-4,few,TGTGCCAGCAGCTTGGATGTCAGTTCCTACGAGCAGTACTTC,CASSLDVSSYEQYF
-,TRBJ2-7,TRBV19,few,TGTGCCAGTAGTATTCAGGCAGGAGGTAGGTACGAGCAGTACTTC,CASSIQAGGRYEQYF
-,TRBJ1-5,TRBV6-5,once,TGTGCCAGCAGCGTAACAGGGAGTTATCAGCCCCAGCATTTT,CASSVTGSYQPQHF
TRBD2,TRBJ2-3,TRBV4-3,-,TGCGCCAGCAGCCAAGATGAGCGGGGGGGCGCAGATACGCAGTATTTT,CASSQDERGGADTQYF
-,TRBJ2-1,TRBV7-3,-,TGTGCCAGCAGCTCCGGGATCAGCTCCTACAATGAGCAGTTCTTC,CASSSGISSYNEQFF
TRBD1,TRBJ2-1,TRBV7-7,many,TGTGCTAGCAGCTTAGGACAGGGGGCTGGCTACAATGAGCAGTTCTTC,CASSLGQGAGYNEQFF
TRBD2,TRBJ2-1,TRBV3-1/TRBV3-2,few,TGTGCCAGCAGCCAAGAGATTTGCGGGGGGCTCTACAATGAGCAGTTCTTC,CASSQEICGGLYNEQFF
TRBD2,TRBJ2-3,TRBV11-1,few,TGTGCCAGCAGCTTGCGGGGGGTTGTTAGCACAGATACGCAGTATTTT,CASSLRGVVSTDTQYF
-,TRBJ2-2,TRBV14,-,TGTGCCAGCAGCCAAGCAGTTGGCAGGGCCCAAACCGGGGAGCTGTTTTTT,CASSQAVGRAQTGELFF
-,TRBJ2-1,TRBV7-2,-,TGTGCCAGCAGCCAGAGGACAGCAAATGAGCAGTTCTTC,CASSQRTANEQFF
-,TRBJ2-3,TRBV9,-,TGTGCCAGCAGCGTAGCAGGAGGCTTAGGCACAGATACGCAGTATTTT,CASSVAGGLGTDTQYF
-,TRBJ2-3,TRBV3-1/TRBV3-2,-,TGTGCCAGCAGCCATTCCCGTTCCAGGGGTAGGTATACGCAGTATTTT,CASSHSRSRGRYTQYF
-,TRBJ2-7,TRBV6-2/TRBV6-3,-,TGTGCCAGCAGTTACGGATGGGACACAAACTCCTACGAGCAGTACTTC,CASSYGWDTNSYEQYF
-,TRBJ1-3,TRBV5-1,-,TGCGCCAGCAGCCCTCGGGGAGGGGTAGCAAACACCATATATTTT,CASSPRGGVANTIYF
-,TRBJ1-3,TRBV10-3,-,TGTGCCATCAGTGGACAGGTCTCTGGAAACACCATATATTTT,CAISGQVSGNTIYF
TRBD1,TRBJ2-7,TRBV6-5,-,TGTGCCAGCAGTTTCGCCGGGACAGAGGCCTACGAGCAGTACTTC,CASSFAGTEAYEQYF
-,TRBJ1-3,TRBV2,-,TGTGCCAGCAGTGAATTGAGGAACTCTGGAAACACCATATATTTT,CASSELRNSGNTIYF
-,TRBJ2-5,TRBV7-2,-,TGTGCCAGCAGCCTCGAGAGTGGTCGTGTCCTTCAGACCCAGTACTTC,CASSLESGRVLQTQYF
-,TRBJ1-1,TRBV6-5,-,TGTGCCAGCAGTTACAACAGGGTTGACACTGAAGCTTTCTTT,CASSYNRVDTEAFF
-,TRBJ1-1,TRBV30,-,TGTGCCTGGTCCCTGTGGGGGCGAAACACTGAAGCTTTCTTT,CAWSLWGRNTEAFF